Listed here is a single T cell receptor beta chain. How the authors handled the data: Amplification of reference gene primers provided the estimated nucleated cell counts. Some clones are missing from TCRdb's copy, which holds only in-frame ones; the method was immunoSEQ multiplex PCR. V, J and clone size were drawn from that table, and D and trimming were deduced from the DNA. The top ten clones hold 20% to 25% of a sample with around 37,000 clones, 87% of them seen once. From germline, CDR1 is SGHVS and CDR2 FNYEAQ. V lost 7 bases and J lost 3; bases outside the gene matches: 7. The CDR3 contains 15 residues. The data derive from a study of blood T cell repertoires in COVID-19. At the level of the study: The study drew acute and convalescent COVID-19 samples from the United States, Italy and Spain. T cells, B-cell-depleted T cells, or PBMCs provided the cDNA or gDNA that served as material.

The V gene is TRBV7-6, the J gene TRBJ2-1, with 9 bases identical to TRBD2. This TCR came from a man in his 60s with acute or convalescent COVID-19. Sequenced material: peripheral blood. This chain's CDR3 is CASTLLTSGYNEQFF. Here the CDR3 DNA reads TGTGCCAGCACTCTTCTGACTAGCGGCTACAATGAGCAGTTCTTC.